This is a list of T cell receptor beta chains from one sample in a study of shared clonotypes between healthy human individuals. Generated by immunoSEQ multiplex PCR, the TCRdb table keeps only in-frame clones and is missing some. Of about 2.2 million clones in the sample, just under 95% were seen once. Sequenced sample: naive CD8+ T cells from PBMCs. Receptors were obtained from a man between 18 and 29 years old in good health. Some clones in this sample may be carry-over from other donors' samples. The CDR3 runs from the conserved cysteine through the conserved F or W. The D gene is left open where the match is weak. A clone size is listed for some rows: how often the clone was seen (once, few, many), or a class if it is expanded.

J gene: TRBJ1-5
D gene: NA
clone size: NA
V gene: TRBV7-2
CDR3 protein: CASSSGYSNQPQHF
CDR3 DNA: TGTGCCAGCAGCTCGGGGTATAGCAATCAGCCCCAGCATTTT

J gene: TRBJ1-2
D gene: NA
clone size: NA
V gene: TRBV14
CDR3 protein: CASSQDYHRNNYGYTF
CDR3 DNA: TGTGCCAGCAGCCAAGATTATCACAGAAACAACTATGGCTACACCTTC

J gene: TRBJ2-1
D gene: TRBD2
clone size: NA
V gene: TRBV27
CDR3 protein: CASSPPGGAGVWNEQFF
CDR3 DNA: TGTGCCAGCAGCCCACCGGGGGGAGCGGGAGTTTGGAATGAGCAGTTCTTC

J gene: TRBJ1-2
D gene: NA
clone size: NA
V gene: TRBV7-8
CDR3 protein: CASSLSAGGLVYGYTF
CDR3 DNA: TGTGCCAGCAGCTTATCCGCCGGAGGGCTCGTCTATGGCTACACCTTC

J gene: TRBJ2-2
D gene: NA
clone size: NA
V gene: TRBV6-5
CDR3 protein: CASSYVGYNTGELFF
CDR3 DNA: TGTGCCAGCAGTTACGTGGGCTACAACACCGGGGAGCTGTTTTTT

J gene: TRBJ1-5
D gene: NA
clone size: NA
V gene: TRBV7-9
CDR3 protein: CASSLGVGPQHF
CDR3 DNA: TGTGCCAGCAGCTTAGGGGTGGGGCCCCAGCATTTT

J gene: TRBJ1-1
D gene: TRBD1
clone size: NA
V gene: TRBV9
CDR3 protein: CASSLTSRGGTEAFF
CDR3 DNA: TGTGCCAGCAGCTTAACGTCCAGGGGGGGGACTGAAGCTTTCTTT

J gene: TRBJ2-1
D gene: NA
clone size: NA
V gene: TRBV6-6
CDR3 protein: CASSQDSNEQFF
CDR3 DNA: TGTGCCAGCAGCCAGGACAGCAATGAGCAGTTCTTC

J gene: TRBJ1-5
D gene: NA
clone size: NA
V gene: TRBV27
CDR3 protein: CASGHTGLGNQPQHF
CDR3 DNA: TGTGCCAGCGGACATACAGGGTTGGGCAATCAGCCCCAGCATTTT

J gene: TRBJ2-5
D gene: TRBD2
clone size: once
V gene: TRBV7-6
CDR3 protein: CASSILAAQETQYF
CDR3 DNA: TGTGCCAGCAGCATACTAGCGGCTCAAGAGACCCAGTACTTC

J gene: TRBJ1-1
D gene: NA
clone size: NA
V gene: TRBV9
CDR3 protein: CASSANRYPTEAFF
CDR3 DNA: TGTGCCAGCAGCGCCAACAGGTACCCCACTGAAGCTTTCTTT

J gene: TRBJ2-6
D gene: NA
clone size: NA
V gene: TRBV27
CDR3 protein: CASTERSGANVLTF
CDR3 DNA: TGTGCCAGTACGGAACGCTCTGGGGCCAACGTCCTGACTTTC

J gene: TRBJ1-2
D gene: NA
clone size: NA
V gene: TRBV28
CDR3 protein: CASSGNRDTLYTF
CDR3 DNA: TGTGCCAGCAGTGGGAATCGGGACACCCTTTACACCTTC

J gene: TRBJ2-3
D gene: TRBD2
clone size: NA
V gene: TRBV27
CDR3 protein: CASSPTGISGRALVDTQYF
CDR3 DNA: TGTGCCAGCAGTCCAACGGGAATTAGCGGGAGGGCCTTGGTAGATACGCAGTATTTT

J gene: TRBJ1-1
D gene: NA
clone size: NA
V gene: TRBV29-1
CDR3 protein: CSVEAGIEAFF
CDR3 DNA: TGCAGCGTTGAAGCAGGGATTGAAGCTTTCTTT

J gene: TRBJ2-1
D gene: NA
clone size: NA
V gene: TRBV27
CDR3 protein: CASSWLGAGNEQFF
CDR3 DNA: TGTGCCAGCAGTTGGTTGGGGGCCGGGAATGAGCAGTTCTTC

J gene: TRBJ2-3
D gene: TRBD2
clone size: NA
V gene: TRBV5-1
CDR3 protein: CASSSREAGTDTQYF
CDR3 DNA: TGCGCCAGCAGCTCGCGGGAGGCTGGCACAGATACGCAGTATTTT

J gene: TRBJ2-5
D gene: NA
clone size: NA
V gene: TRBV30
CDR3 protein: CAWSVNGGQYF
CDR3 DNA: TGTGCCTGGAGTGTTAATGGCGGGCAGTACTTC

J gene: TRBJ2-7
D gene: NA
clone size: NA
V gene: TRBV6-6
CDR3 protein: CASSYSDYEQYF
CDR3 DNA: TGTGCCAGCAGTTACTCTGACTACGAGCAGTACTTC

J gene: TRBJ2-7
D gene: NA
clone size: NA
V gene: TRBV7-2
CDR3 protein: CASSSRDSTYEQYF
CDR3 DNA: TGTGCCAGCAGCTCCCGGGACTCCACCTACGAGCAGTACTTC

J gene: TRBJ1-1
D gene: NA
clone size: NA
V gene: TRBV28
CDR3 protein: CASSPRAGYMNTEAFF
CDR3 DNA: TGTGCCAGCAGTCCGAGGGCCGGGTACATGAACACTGAAGCTTTCTTT

J gene: TRBJ1-2
D gene: TRBD1
clone size: NA
V gene: TRBV9
CDR3 protein: CASSQTGGFFGYTF
CDR3 DNA: TGTGCCAGCAGCCAGACAGGGGGCTTTTTTGGCTACACCTTC

J gene: TRBJ2-7
D gene: NA
clone size: NA
V gene: TRBV28
CDR3 protein: CASSTLRGYEQYF
CDR3 DNA: TGTGCCAGCAGCACCCTTAGGGGCTACGAGCAGTACTTC